The rows below give T cell receptor beta chains drawn from one sample of a study of PD-1 blockade in classical Hodgkin lymphoma. Here immunoSEQ multiplex PCR was the method, and the copy in TCRdb shows in-frame clones only, minus some. Of about 15,000 clones listed, approximately 86% are singletons. This specimen consisted of CD4+ T cells from blood, obtained at baseline. The source is a human donor with classical Hodgkin lymphoma. Both conserved end residues are part of each CDR3. Fields, in order: V gene, clone size, D gene, J gene, CDR3 DNA, CDR3 protein. The D gene is left open where the match is weak. Size values are once, few and many counts, or a class for expanded clones, and some rows have none.

v_call: TRBV5-1; clone_size: NA; d_call: NA; j_call: TRBJ2-3; cdr3_nt: TGCGCCAGCAGCTTCGACAGCACAGATACGCAGTATTTT; cdr3_aa: CASSFDSTDTQYF
v_call: TRBV4-2; clone_size: NA; d_call: TRBD2; j_call: TRBJ2-3; cdr3_nt: TGTGCCAGCAGCCAAGCAAGCGGGAGCGGGGTAGATACGCAGTATTTT; cdr3_aa: CASSQASGSGVDTQYF
v_call: TRBV4-1; clone_size: NA; d_call: NA; j_call: TRBJ2-7; cdr3_nt: TGCGCCAGCAGCCAAGATTGGACCTACGAGCAGTACTTC; cdr3_aa: CASSQDWTYEQYF
v_call: TRBV28; clone_size: NA; d_call: NA; j_call: TRBJ1-1; cdr3_nt: TGTGCCAGCAGATTTGTAGGGGACACTGAAGCTTTCTTT; cdr3_aa: CASRFVGDTEAFF
v_call: TRBV10-3; clone_size: NA; d_call: TRBD1; j_call: TRBJ1-1; cdr3_nt: TGTGCCATCAGAAGGACAGGGCGGATCTGGGACACTGAAGCTTTCTTT; cdr3_aa: CAIRRTGRIWDTEAFF
v_call: TRBV19; clone_size: NA; d_call: NA; j_call: TRBJ1-5; cdr3_nt: TGTGCCAGTAGTATGGCGAATATGGGCAATCAGCCCCAGCATTTT; cdr3_aa: CASSMANMGNQPQHF
v_call: TRBV5-4; clone_size: NA; d_call: TRBD2; j_call: TRBJ2-5; cdr3_nt: TGTGCCAGCAGCCTAGCACTAGCGGGGGATGGAGAGACCCAGTACTTC; cdr3_aa: CASSLALAGDGETQYF
v_call: TRBV9; clone_size: NA; d_call: TRBD2; j_call: TRBJ2-1; cdr3_nt: TGTGCCAGCAGCGCCGTGACTAGCCTTACCGATGAGCAGTTCTTC; cdr3_aa: CASSAVTSLTDEQFF
v_call: TRBV5-5; clone_size: NA; d_call: NA; j_call: TRBJ2-1; cdr3_nt: TGTGCCAGCAGCTTGGGCCCCTCCTACAATGAGCAGTTCTTC; cdr3_aa: CASSLGPSYNEQFF
v_call: TRBV11-1; clone_size: NA; d_call: NA; j_call: TRBJ2-1; cdr3_nt: TGTGCCAGCGGAGTACGAGGGGCCCGAGGGTCCTACAATGAGCAGTTCTTC; cdr3_aa: CASGVRGARGSYNEQFF
v_call: TRBV5-1; clone_size: NA; d_call: NA; j_call: TRBJ2-7; cdr3_nt: TGCGCCAGCAGCTTGGGACACCAGACCTCTTACGAGCAGTACTTC; cdr3_aa: CASSLGHQTSYEQYF
v_call: TRBV2; clone_size: NA; d_call: NA; j_call: TRBJ2-7; cdr3_nt: TGTGCCAGCAGTAGGGACGGGGGCTCCTACGAGCAGTACTTC; cdr3_aa: CASSRDGGSYEQYF
v_call: TRBV29-1; clone_size: few; d_call: NA; j_call: TRBJ1-2; cdr3_nt: TGCAGCGTCCGCGGGGACTATGGCTACACCTTC; cdr3_aa: CSVRGDYGYTF
v_call: TRBV21-1; clone_size: NA; d_call: NA; j_call: TRBJ2-1; cdr3_nt: TGTGCCAGCAGCAAAGTAAATAGCGGGACTTACAATGAGCAGTTCTTC; cdr3_aa: CASSKVNSGTYNEQFF
v_call: TRBV7-2; clone_size: NA; d_call: TRBD1; j_call: TRBJ2-7; cdr3_nt: TGTGCCAGCAGCTTCCGGGACAGGGTCCACGAGCAGTACTTC; cdr3_aa: CASSFRDRVHEQYF
v_call: TRBV11-1; clone_size: NA; d_call: NA; j_call: TRBJ2-2; cdr3_nt: TGTGCCAGCAGGCTAGACGGTCCGAACACCGGGGAGCTGTTTTTT; cdr3_aa: CASRLDGPNTGELFF
v_call: TRBV7-2; clone_size: NA; d_call: NA; j_call: TRBJ2-2; cdr3_nt: TGTGCCAGCAGCCGAAGGGCAGGGGACGGCGGGTCGCTGTTTTTT; cdr3_aa: CASSRRAGDGGSLFF
v_call: TRBV5-1; clone_size: NA; d_call: NA; j_call: TRBJ1-1; cdr3_nt: TGCGCCAGCAGCTTGCCCAGTCAGGGAACTGAAGCTTTCTTT; cdr3_aa: CASSLPSQGTEAFF
v_call: TRBV25-1; clone_size: NA; d_call: NA; j_call: TRBJ1-2; cdr3_nt: TGTGCCAGCAGTGATTCCTGGACAGTTAACTATGGCTACACCTTC; cdr3_aa: CASSDSWTVNYGYTF
v_call: TRBV7-7; clone_size: NA; d_call: NA; j_call: TRBJ2-5; cdr3_nt: TGTGCCAGCAGCTTAGAGGGGGTTTCGGGGACCCAGTACTTC; cdr3_aa: CASSLEGVSGTQYF
v_call: TRBV5-1; clone_size: NA; d_call: NA; j_call: TRBJ1-1; cdr3_nt: TGCGCCAGCAGCTCTCGGGGAGGGAACACTGAAGCTTTCTTT; cdr3_aa: CASSSRGGNTEAFF
v_call: TRBV9; clone_size: NA; d_call: NA; j_call: TRBJ1-2; cdr3_nt: TGTGCCAGCAGCGTAGGAACAGGGAACTATGGCTACACCTTC; cdr3_aa: CASSVGTGNYGYTF
v_call: TRBV11-2; clone_size: NA; d_call: NA; j_call: TRBJ2-7; cdr3_nt: TGTGCCAGCAGCCCCTCGACAGGACCCTACGAGCAGTACTTC; cdr3_aa: CASSPSTGPYEQYF
v_call: TRBV5-1; clone_size: NA; d_call: NA; j_call: TRBJ2-1; cdr3_nt: TGCGCCAGCAGCTTCGGACCCTACAATGAGCAGTTCTTC; cdr3_aa: CASSFGPYNEQFF
v_call: TRBV10-3; clone_size: NA; d_call: NA; j_call: TRBJ2-3; cdr3_nt: TGTGCCATCAGTGAGTTTGCGGAGCACACAGATACGCAGTATTTT; cdr3_aa: CAISEFAEHTDTQYF
v_call: TRBV7-2; clone_size: NA; d_call: TRBD2; j_call: TRBJ2-1; cdr3_nt: TGTGCCAGCAGCTTGGCTAGCGGGAGTGGTGAGCAGTTCTTC; cdr3_aa: CASSLASGSGEQFF
v_call: TRBV5-6; clone_size: NA; d_call: NA; j_call: TRBJ1-5; cdr3_nt: TGTGCCAGCAGCCTCACCACAGGGAGCAATCAGCCCCAGCATTTT; cdr3_aa: CASSLTTGSNQPQHF
v_call: TRBV5-6; clone_size: NA; d_call: NA; j_call: TRBJ1-5; cdr3_nt: TGTGCCAGCAGCTTGATATCAGATAATAGCAATCAGCCCCAGCATTTT; cdr3_aa: CASSLISDNSNQPQHF
v_call: TRBV7-2; clone_size: NA; d_call: NA; j_call: TRBJ2-5; cdr3_nt: TGTGCCAGCGGTGGTTCAACGGGCGAGACCCAGTACTTC; cdr3_aa: CASGGSTGETQYF